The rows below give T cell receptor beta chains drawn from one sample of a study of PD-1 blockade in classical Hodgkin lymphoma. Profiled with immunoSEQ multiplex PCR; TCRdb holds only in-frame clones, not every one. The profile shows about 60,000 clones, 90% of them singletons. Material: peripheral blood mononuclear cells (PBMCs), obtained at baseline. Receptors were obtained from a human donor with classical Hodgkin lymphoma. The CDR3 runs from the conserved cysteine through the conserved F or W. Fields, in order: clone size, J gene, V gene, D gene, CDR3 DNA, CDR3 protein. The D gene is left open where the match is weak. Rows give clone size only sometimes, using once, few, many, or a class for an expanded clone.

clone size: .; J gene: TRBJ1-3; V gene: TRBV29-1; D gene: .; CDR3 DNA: TGCAGCGTTGGATGGGGTGAAAGCTCTGGAAACACCATATATTTT; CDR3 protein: CSVGWGESSGNTIYF
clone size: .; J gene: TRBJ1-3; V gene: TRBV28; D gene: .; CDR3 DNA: TGTGCCAGCACTAACCTCTTTTCTGGAAACACCATATATTTT; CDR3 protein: CASTNLFSGNTIYF
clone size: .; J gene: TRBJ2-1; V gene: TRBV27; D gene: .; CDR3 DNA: TGTGCCAGCAGTACCTCCCTCAGACTAGGGTACAATGAGCAGTTCTTC; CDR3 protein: CASSTSLRLGYNEQFF
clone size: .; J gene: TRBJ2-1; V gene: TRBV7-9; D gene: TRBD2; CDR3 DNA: TGTGCCAGCAGCTTAGGCCGGGGGGGCCATCTCAATGAGCAGTTCTTC; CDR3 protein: CASSLGRGGHLNEQFF
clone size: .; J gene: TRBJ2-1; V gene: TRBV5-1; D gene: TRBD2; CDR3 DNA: TGCGCCAGCAGCTCCCAACCGGGAGGGGGGAATGAGCAGTTCTTC; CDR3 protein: CASSSQPGGGNEQFF
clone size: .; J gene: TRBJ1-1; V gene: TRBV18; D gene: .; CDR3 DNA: TGTGCCAGCTCACCACCGGGAGGTGGCCCTGAAGCTTTCTTT; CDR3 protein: CASSPPGGGPEAFF
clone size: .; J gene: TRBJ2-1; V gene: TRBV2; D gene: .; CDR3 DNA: TGTGCCAGCAGCGACGGTTACAATGAGCAGTTCTTC; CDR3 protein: CASSDGYNEQFF
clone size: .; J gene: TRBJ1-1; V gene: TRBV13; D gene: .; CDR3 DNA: TGTGCCAGCAGCTTGGGTAAATTGAACACTGAAGCTTTCTTT; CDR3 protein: CASSLGKLNTEAFF
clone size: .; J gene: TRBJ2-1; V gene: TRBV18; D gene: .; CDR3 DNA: TGTGCCAGCTCACCTAGTGGGGGACGAGGCGACAATGAGCAGTTCTTC; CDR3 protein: CASSPSGGRGDNEQFF
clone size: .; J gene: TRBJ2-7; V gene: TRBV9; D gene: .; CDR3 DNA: TGTGCCAGCAGCGTCACACCCTCCTACGAGCAGTACTTC; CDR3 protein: CASSVTPSYEQYF
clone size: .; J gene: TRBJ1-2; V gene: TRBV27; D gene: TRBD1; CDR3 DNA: TGTGCCAGCAGAGGTAGGGGGCATGGCTATGGCTACACCTTC; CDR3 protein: CASRGRGHGYGYTF
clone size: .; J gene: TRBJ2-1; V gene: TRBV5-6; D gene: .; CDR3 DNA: TGTGCCAGCAGCTCCCGGGGAGCCCCACCCTACAATGAGCAGTTCTTC; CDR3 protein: CASSSRGAPPYNEQFF
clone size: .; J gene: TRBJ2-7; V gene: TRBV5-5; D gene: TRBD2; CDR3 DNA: TGTGCCAGCAGCGTAGGACTAGCCTCTTCCTACGAGCAGTACTTC; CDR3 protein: CASSVGLASSYEQYF
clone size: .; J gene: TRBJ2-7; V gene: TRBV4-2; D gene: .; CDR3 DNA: TGTGCCAGCAGCCAAGTAAGGGACTACGAGCAGTACTTC; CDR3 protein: CASSQVRDYEQYF
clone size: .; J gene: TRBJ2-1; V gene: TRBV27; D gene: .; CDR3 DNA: TGTGCCAGCAGTTTATCCGGAGCCTACAATGAGCAGTTCTTC; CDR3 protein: CASSLSGAYNEQFF
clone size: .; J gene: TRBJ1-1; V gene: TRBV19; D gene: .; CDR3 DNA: TGTGCCAGTAGTGAACAGAATATGAACACTGAAGCTTTCTTT; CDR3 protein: CASSEQNMNTEAFF
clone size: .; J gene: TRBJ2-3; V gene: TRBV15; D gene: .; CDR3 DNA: TGTGCCACCAGCTCAAGAAAAGAAGCGAATAAGGATACGCAGTATTTT; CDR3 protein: CATSSRKEANKDTQYF
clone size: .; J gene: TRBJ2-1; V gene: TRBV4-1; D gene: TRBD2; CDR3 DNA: TGCGCCAGCAGCCAAGATGGTGGAGTAGCGGGAGGGTGGATCTCCTACAATGAGCAGTTCTTC; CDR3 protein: CASSQDGGVAGGWISYNEQFF
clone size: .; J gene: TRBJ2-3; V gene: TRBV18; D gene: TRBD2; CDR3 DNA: TGTGCCAGCTCACCACCAGCGGGGGGGCCAACGGGTACGCAGTATTTT; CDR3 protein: CASSPPAGGPTGTQYF
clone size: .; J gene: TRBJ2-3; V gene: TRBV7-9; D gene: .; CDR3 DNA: TGTGCCAGCAGCTTAACCCTATACACAGATACGCAGTATTTT; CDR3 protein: CASSLTLYTDTQYF
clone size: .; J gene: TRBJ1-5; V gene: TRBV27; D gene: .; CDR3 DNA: TGTGCCAGCAGTCCAGAACGGGGGGTCGGCAATCAGCCCCAGCATTTT; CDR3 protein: CASSPERGVGNQPQHF
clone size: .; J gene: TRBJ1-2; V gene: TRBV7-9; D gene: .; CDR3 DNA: TGTGCCAGCAGCTTGATTTTTGGTACTGGACAAAACTATGGCTACACCTTC; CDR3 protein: CASSLIFGTGQNYGYTF
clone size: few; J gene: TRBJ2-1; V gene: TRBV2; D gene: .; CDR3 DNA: TGTGCCAGCATCGGGGCCGATATAAACAATGAGCAGTTCTTC; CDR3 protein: CASIGADINNEQFF
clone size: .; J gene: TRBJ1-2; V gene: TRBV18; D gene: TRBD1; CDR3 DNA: TGTGCCAGCTCACTTTATCCGGGACAGGGTCGCTATGGCTACACCTTC; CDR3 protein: CASSLYPGQGRYGYTF
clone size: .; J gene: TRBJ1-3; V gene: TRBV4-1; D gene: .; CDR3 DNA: TGCGCCAGCAGCCAACAGGAAGGGGCCGGGTTTTGGGGAAACACCATATATTTT; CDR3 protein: CASSQQEGAGFWGNTIYF
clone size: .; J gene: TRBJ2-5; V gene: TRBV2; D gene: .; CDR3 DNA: TGTGCCAGCAGTGAGGGTATCGGAGAGACCCAGTACTTC; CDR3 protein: CASSEGIGETQYF
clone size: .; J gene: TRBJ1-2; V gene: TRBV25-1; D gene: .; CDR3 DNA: TGTGCCAGCAGTGAATCGTTGGCGAACTATGGCTACACCTTC; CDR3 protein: CASSESLANYGYTF
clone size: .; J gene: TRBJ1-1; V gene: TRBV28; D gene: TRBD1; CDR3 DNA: TGTGCCAGCAGGACGGACAGGGTGAACACTGAAGCTTTCTTT; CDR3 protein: CASRTDRVNTEAFF
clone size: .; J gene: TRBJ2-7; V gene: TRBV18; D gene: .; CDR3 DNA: TGTGCCAGCTCACCGAGGGAGCACGAGCAGTACTTC; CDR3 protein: CASSPREHEQYF
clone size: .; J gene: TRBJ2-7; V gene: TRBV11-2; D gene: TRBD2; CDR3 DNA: TGTGCCAGCAGCCTTAGCGGGGGGCGATACGAGCAGTACTTC; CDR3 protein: CASSLSGGRYEQYF
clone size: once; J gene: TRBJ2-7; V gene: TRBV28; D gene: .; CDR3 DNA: TGTGCCAGCAGCCCACTAGAATTCTTCTACGAGCAGTACTTC; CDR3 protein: CASSPLEFFYEQYF
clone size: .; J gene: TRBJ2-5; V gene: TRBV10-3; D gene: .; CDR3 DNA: TGTGCCATCAGTGATCCGGGGCCGCAAGAGACCCAGTACTTC; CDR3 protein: CAISDPGPQETQYF
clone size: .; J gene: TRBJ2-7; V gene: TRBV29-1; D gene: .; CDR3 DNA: TGCTCAGCAAAAGGCAGGCACACTGGATTGGGTGAGCAGTACTTC; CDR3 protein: CSAKGRHTGLGEQYF
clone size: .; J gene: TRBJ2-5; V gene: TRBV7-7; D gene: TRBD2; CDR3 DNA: TGTGCTAGTGGATCGGGAGGCAGCCCGGGCGAGACCCAGTACTTC; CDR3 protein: CASGSGGSPGETQYF
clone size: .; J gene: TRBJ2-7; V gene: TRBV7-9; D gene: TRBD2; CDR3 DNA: TGTGCCAGCAGCTTTAGCGGGGGGCTATACGAGCAGTACTTC; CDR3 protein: CASSFSGGLYEQYF
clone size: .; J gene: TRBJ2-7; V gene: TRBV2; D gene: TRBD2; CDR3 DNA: TGTGCCAGCAGTGAAAACCCCGGGGGGGACGAGCAGTACTTC; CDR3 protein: CASSENPGGDEQYF
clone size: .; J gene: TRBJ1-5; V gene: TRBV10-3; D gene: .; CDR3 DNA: TGTGCCATCAGTGATACCGGGACCGCCGAGCCCCAGCATTTT; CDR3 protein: CAISDTGTAEPQHF
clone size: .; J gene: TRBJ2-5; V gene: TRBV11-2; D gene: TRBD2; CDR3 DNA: TGTGCCAGCAGCCCGCACGGACTAGCGGGCCTAGAGACCCAGTACTTC; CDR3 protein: CASSPHGLAGLETQYF
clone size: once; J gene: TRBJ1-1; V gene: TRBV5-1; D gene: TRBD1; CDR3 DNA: TGCGCCAGCAGCCCCACTGCGGGACAGGTGAACACTGAAGCTTTCTTT; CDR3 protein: CASSPTAGQVNTEAFF
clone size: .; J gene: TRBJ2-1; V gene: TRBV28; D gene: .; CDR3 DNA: TGTGCCAGCAGTTTTTCCCCCCGAGGCTCCTACAATGAGCAGTTCTTC; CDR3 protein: CASSFSPRGSYNEQFF
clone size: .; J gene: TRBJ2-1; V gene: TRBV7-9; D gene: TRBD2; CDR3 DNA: TGTGCCAGCAGCTTAATCAGCGGGAGGTACAATGAGCAGTTCTTC; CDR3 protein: CASSLISGRYNEQFF